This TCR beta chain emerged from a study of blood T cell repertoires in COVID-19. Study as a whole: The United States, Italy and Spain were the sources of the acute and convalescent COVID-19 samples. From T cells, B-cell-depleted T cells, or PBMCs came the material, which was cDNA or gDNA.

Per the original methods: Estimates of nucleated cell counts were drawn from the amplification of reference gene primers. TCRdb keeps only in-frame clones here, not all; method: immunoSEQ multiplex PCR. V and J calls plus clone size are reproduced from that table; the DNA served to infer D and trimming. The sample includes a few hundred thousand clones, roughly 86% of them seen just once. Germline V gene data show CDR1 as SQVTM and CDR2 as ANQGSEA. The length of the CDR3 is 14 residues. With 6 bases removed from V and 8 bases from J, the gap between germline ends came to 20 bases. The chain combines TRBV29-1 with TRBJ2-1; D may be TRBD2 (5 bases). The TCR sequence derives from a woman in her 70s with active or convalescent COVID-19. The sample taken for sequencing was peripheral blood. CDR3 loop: CSVTGISIGDEQFF. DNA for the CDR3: TGCAGCGTCACCGGGATCTCGATTGGGGATGAGCAGTTCTTC.